This T cell receptor beta chain was recorded in a study of cytomegalovirus exposure and HLA in healthy donors. Study results and limitations: First-cohort TCR clusters were later found to tend to co-occur in the 120 or so validation repertoires. A few CMV-associated chains were confirmed in vitro to be specific for CMV antigens. The listing of 150 to 200 TCR beta chains classed them as cytomegalovirus-associated.

Donors were drawn from the roughly 110-subject validation cohort, separate from the approximately 640-subject first cohort. Libraries were prepared by immunoSEQ multiplex PCR; TCRdb keeps only in-frame clonotypes and omits some of them. The sample contains around 130,000 clones, nearly 90% of which appear only once. The CDR3 totals 16 residues. Trimming shortened V by 4 bases and J by 10 bases, and 20 bases separated the two germline ends. Germline-derived CDR1 and CDR2 are LNHNV and YYDKDF (reference sequence). As concerns this clone: The antigen is unknown.

The receptor comes from a man aged 25-40 years in good health and CMV-seronegative. J is TRBJ1-6 and V is TRBV15; D might be TRBD1 (6 bases). The sample comprised PBMCs. The chain's CDR3 is CATSTRTTGRGSPLHF. In DNA, the CDR3 is TGTGCCACCAGCACCCGAACGACAGGCCGGGGCTCACCCCTCCACTTT.